This T cell receptor beta chain was found in a study of blood T cell repertoires in COVID-19 (dated by TCRdb to the early 2020s). Notes on the research overall: Samples covering the acute and convalescent phases of COVID-19 were provided by collaborators in the United States, Italy and Spain. The prospective study material was composed of cDNA or gDNA derived from T cells, B-cell-depleted T cells, or PBMCs. Subjects who had been exposed to COVID-19, were actively infected with it, or had recovered from it provided the deeply sampled blood TCRbeta repertoires that made up the dataset. The repertoires were made available in a free public database intended to serve as a resource for research on the immune response to SARS-CoV-2. Samples were obtained from the ongoing ImmuneRACE study (first 160 participants) and from about 1,300 subjects provided by 6 global collaborators. Sample metadata almost always included a de-identified subject ID, COVID-19 status, age in years and sex. HLA class I and class II types, where available, came from metadata supplied by the sample provider rather than from assay-based typing.

CDR3 length: 15 amino acids, cysteine to phenylalanine. CDR3 DNA is the only sequence kept; it has 45 bases, read in frame from the first base. From a lookup of the germline V gene, CDR1 and CDR2 are KGHSH and LQKENI. V loses 2 bases of germline sequence and J loses 6 bases, and the interval between the two ends is 13 bases. Results the study describes overall, beyond this receptor: Clinical and demographic metadata were provided uncurated, with the amount varying by source and participant.

TCRbeta CDR3 regions were amplified from genomic DNA by means of the immunoSEQ Assay, a bias-controlled multiplex PCR. The authors' analysis ran thus. The number of nucleated cells in each sample was estimated from the amplification of reference gene primers within the assay. To quantify the absolute abundance of each unique TCRbeta CDR3 rearrangement, sequence reads were collapsed and filtered. For each sample, productive Simpson clonality was calculated by taking the square root of Simpson's diversity index across productive rearrangements. This immuneACCESS table, as held by TCRdb, lists in-frame sequences with V and J called but not all clones. Of the missing ones, under half trace to an unresolved V gene in checked studies; the others have no known cause. The D gene and trimming were derived from the DNA, and the V and J assignments and clone size from that table. Across this sample there are around 41,000 clones, with roughly nine tenths seen only once. 15% to 17% of the sample is taken by the ten largest.

Collaborating institutions collected whole blood in K2EDTA tubes following their own protocols. For TCRbeta analysis, collaborators shipped samples as frozen whole blood, isolated PBMCs, or DNA extracted from either of those sample types. In its sample, this clone was seen once. There is no known antigen for this receptor. Base quality data are lacking; no much larger clone is found one base away. Sequencing was performed on peripheral blood. Recombination joined TRBV18 with TRBJ2-2; the D gene identity is not certain. The sequence was obtained from a woman aged 25 to 39 in a cohort sampled during active COVID-19. DNA sequence: TGTGCCAGCTCACCATTAGACATTTCATCCGGGGAGCTGTTTTTT. Translation gives CASSPLDISSGELFF.